These 27 T cell receptor beta chains originate from one sample sequenced in a study of shared clonotypes between healthy human individuals. The data were produced by immunoSEQ multiplex PCR, yet TCRdb's version contains in-frame clones alone and is incomplete. The sample carries 1.6 million or so clones, roughly 96% recorded once. The material sequenced was naive CD4+ T cells sorted from blood. The subset was: CD45RA+ positively selected. Every receptor here comes from a man aged 25 to 40 in good health.

The chain recombines TRBV14 with TRBJ2-1, with TRBD1 identical over 11 bases. Germline-derived CDR1 and CDR2 are SGHDN and FVKESK. The J segment lost 15 bases and the V segment lost 5 bases, leaving 3 bases of the junction unmatched. This CDR3 spans 11 amino acids. CDR3 protein: CASSSGTGGFF. The CDR3 DNA is TGTGCCAGCAGCTCCGGGACAGGGGGGTTCTTC.

This clone was observed once. The chain combines TRBV2 with TRBJ2-3; D not resolved. Germline V gene sequence: CDR1 SNHLY, CDR2 FYNNEI. Trimming left V 8 bases short and J 3 bases short, with 12 bases between. The CDR3 is 13 residues long. The CDR3 region has the DNA TGTGCCAGCGGTCCGAGGCTAACAGATACGCAGTATTTT. This translates into CASGPRLTDTQYF. The full variable domain, in which reference TRBV2 and TRBJ2-3 provide the parts outside the CDR3, is EPEVTQTPSHQVTQMGQEVILRCVPISNHLYFYWYRQILGQKVEFLVSFYNNEISEKSEIFDDQFSVERPDGSNFTLKIRSTKLEDSAMYFCASGPRLTDTQYFGPGTRLTVL.

The V and J genes are TRBV19 and TRBJ2-6, with 7 bases aligning to TRBD1. V was pared by 1 base and J by 1 base, with 10 bases of the junction left unmatched. The CDR3 extends over 19 amino acids. Germline CDR1 reads LNHDA; CDR2 reads SQIVND (reference sequence). CDR3 sequence: CASSIGFVTGFSGANVLTF. CDR3 DNA: TGTGCCAGTAGTATAGGTTTTGTGACAGGGTTTTCTGGGGCCAACGTCCTGACTTTC.

Note on this clone: An end of the junction differs from the germline gene, which may be a read error. The chain combines TRBV19 with TRBJ2-5; TRBD2 agrees at 9 bases. Germline lookup yields CDR1 LNHDA and CDR2 SQIVND (reference sequence). The CDR3 spans 16 residues. CDR3 sequence reads: CANSIVGTSRGETQYF. As DNA, the CDR3 is TGTGCCAATAGTATTGTGGGGACTAGCCGGGGAGAGACCCAGTACTTC.

The J gene is TRBJ1-2, the V gene TRBV7-9; 8 bases agree with TRBD1. Trimming at V came to 0 bases and at J to 2 bases, leaving 8 bases not matched to a gene. Germline V gene data show CDR1 as SEHNR and CDR2 as FQNEAQ (reference sequence). The CDR3 is 17 residues long. The CDR3 region is CASSLATGQDLNYGYTF. The CDR3 coding sequence is TGTGCCAGCAGCTTAGCGACGGGACAGGACCTGAACTATGGCTACACCTTC.

The chain recombines TRBV5-1 with TRBJ2-3, with TRBD1 matching 7 bases. The CDR3 is made up of 16 amino acids. Germline trimming cut 4 bases from V and 6 bases from J; bases unmatched to any gene: 14. Germline assignment: CDR1 SGHRS and CDR2 YFSETQ. The CDR3 region has the DNA TGCGCCAGCAGCCCCTCAGGGGGTCCTTCACAGGATACGCAGTATTTT. It encodes CASSPSGGPSQDTQYF.

The rearrangement joins TRBV5-4 to TRBJ2-7, with D perhaps matching TRBD1 or TRBD2 (7 bases each). The V gene lost 3 bases and the J gene lost 5 bases, with 24 bases spanning the gap. Germline CDR1 reads SGHNT; CDR2 reads YYREEE (reference sequence). CDR3 length: 17 residues. CDR3 in DNA: TGTGCCAGCAGCTCGGTACCGACAGGGAGGGGGACCCACGAGCAGTACTTC. It is translated as CASSSVPTGRGTHEQYF.

The chain combines TRBV21-1 with TRBJ2-7. TRBV21-1 is a recognized pseudogene. This CDR3 comprises 15 residues. The CDR3 region has the DNA TGTGTACAGGTTAGCGTAGGCCGACCGTTCTACGAGCAGTACTTC. As protein: CVQVSVGRPFYEQYF.

The rearrangement joins TRBV2 to TRBJ2-1; 7 bases align to TRBD2. Germline loops: CDR1 SNHLY, CDR2 FYNNEI. This CDR3 has 14 amino acids. Trimming at V came to 10 bases and at J to 3 bases, leaving 9 bases not matched to a gene. CDR3 loop: CATGPRGDYNEQFF. DNA for the CDR3: TGTGCCACCGGGCCCCGGGGGGACTACAATGAGCAGTTCTTC.

In regard to this clone: The same CDR3 arises from other DNA sequences in this sample as well. V is TRBV28 and J is TRBJ2-7; D is perhaps TRBD1 or TRBD2 (5 bases each). The CDR3 sequence is 14 residues long. V lost 2 bases and J 0 bases, leaving 8 bases between the germline ends. Germline V gives CDR1 MDHEN, CDR2 SYDVKM. In DNA form, the CDR3 reads TGTGCCAGCAGTTTAGGGGGAAGCTCCTACGAGCAGTACTTC. It translates to CASSLGGSSYEQYF.

This clone appeared a single time. The J gene is TRBJ2-3, the V gene TRBV10-3; 8 bases are shared with TRBD2. The CDR3 has 17 residues. Trimming removed 4 bases from V and 1 base from J; junction bases left unmatched: 10. Looked up from germline, CDR1 is ENHRY and CDR2 is SYGVKD. The CDR3, as DNA: TGTGCCATCAGTGCAACCCGGGGGGGAGCTGGCACAGATACGCAGTATTTT. This codes for CAISATRGGAGTDTQYF.

V usage is TRBV5-8 and J usage is TRBJ2-7, with D maybe TRBD1 (5 bases). Germline CDR1 reads SGHTS; CDR2 reads YDEGEE. This CDR3 comprises 15 residues. Trimming shortened V by 0 bases and J by 1 base, and 11 bases separated the two germline ends. CDR3 amino acids: CASSLDGASSYEQYF. In DNA form, the CDR3 reads TGTGCCAGCAGCTTGGATGGGGCAAGTTCCTACGAGCAGTACTTC.

This chain connects TRBV29-1 to TRBJ2-7; D is unclear. Germline lookup yields CDR1 SQVTM and CDR2 ANQGSEA. The ends were cut back, 5 bases at V and 0 bases at J, with 14 bases in the middle. The length of the CDR3 is 14 residues. The DNA of the CDR3 is TGCAGCGTTCAGGACCCGCTGAGCTCCTACGAGCAGTACTTC. As protein: CSVQDPLSSYEQYF.

This chain uses TRBV29-1 with TRBJ1-1; D is ambiguous. The CDR3 is 13 amino acids. Deletions cut 0 bases from V and 7 bases from J, with 12 bases between. The germline gives CDR1 SQVTM, CDR2 ANQGSEA. The CDR3 here is CSVEDSRRYEAFF. CDR3 DNA: TGCAGCGTTGAAGATTCCCGCAGGTATGAAGCTTTCTTT.

The chain recombines TRBV18 with TRBJ1-2; D perhaps matches TRBD1 (5 bases). Deletions cut 2 bases from V and 6 bases from J, with 10 bases between. CDR1 is KGHSH and CDR2 is LQKENI in the germline V gene. This CDR3 is built from 13 residues. The CDR3 sequence is CASSPVPGDGYTF. The CDR3 DNA follows: TGTGCCAGCTCACCAGTCCCGGGGGATGGCTACACCTTC.

The chain employs TRBV5-6 and TRBJ2-1; 8 bases are shared with TRBD2. Germline-derived CDR1 and CDR2 are SGHDT and YYEEEE. The CDR3 extends over 16 amino acids. Trimming at V came to 5 bases and at J to 1 base, leaving 8 bases not matched to a gene. The CDR3 loop reads CASSPRLASSYNEQFF. CDR3 in DNA: TGTGCCAGCAGTCCCCGACTAGCGTCTTCCTACAATGAGCAGTTCTTC.

This clone showed up just once. The V call is TRBV5-6, the J call TRBJ2-7; no firm D call. Germline-derived CDR1 and CDR2 are SGHDT and YYEEEE. CDR3 length equals 13 residues. The germline V and J ends were trimmed by 2 bases and 1 base, with 7 bases remaining between them. The CDR3 protein is CASSLFRSYEQYF. DNA for the CDR3: TGTGCCAGCAGCTTATTCCGGTCCTACGAGCAGTACTTC.

This rearrangement joins TRBV7-6 to TRBJ1-5; TRBD1 aligns across 8 bases. CDR1 SGHVS and CDR2 FNYEAQ come from the germline V gene. Germline trimming cut 4 bases from V and 5 bases from J; bases unmatched to any gene: 4. The CDR3 has 14 residues. CDR3 sequence (DNA): TGTGCCAGCAGCTCAGGGGGCCTTGATCAGCCCCAGCATTTT. This gives the protein CASSSGGLDQPQHF.

The chain recombines TRBV29-1 with TRBJ2-5; possible D gene TRBD1, 5 bases. Germline CDR1 is SQVTM and CDR2 is ANQGSEA. Trimming cost V 4 bases and J 5 bases, with 11 bases left between them. CDR3 length: 12 residues. CDR3 sequence (DNA): TGCAGCGTTGGGTGGGGCTCGGAGACCCAGTACTTC. It encodes CSVGWGSETQYF.

The genes are TRBV27 and TRBJ2-3, with D unresolved. The germline gives CDR1 MNHEY, CDR2 SMNVEV (reference sequence). Deletions cut 2 bases from V and 8 bases from J, with 14 bases between. This CDR3 spans 14 amino acids. The CDR3 DNA is TGTGCCAGCAGTTTAAGTGGGGTTTTTGGTACGCAGTATTTT. It encodes CASSLSGVFGTQYF.

V is TRBV2 and J is TRBJ1-3; the D gene is possibly TRBD1 (5 bases). Germline V gene data show CDR1 as SNHLY and CDR2 as FYNNEI. Trimming stripped 8 bases from V and 0 bases from J, with 8 bases between. The CDR3 length is 13 residues. The CDR3 loop is CASRDPSGNTIYF. The CDR3, as DNA: TGTGCCAGCCGGGACCCCTCTGGAAACACCATATATTTT.

The V and J genes are TRBV6-1 and TRBJ2-4; TRBD2 agrees at 7 bases. Germline CDR1 is MNHNS and CDR2 is SASEGT. The CDR3 runs 14 residues. J gave up 1 base and V 7 bases, and 4 bases lay outside the gene matches. CDR3 amino acids: CASTEGGAKNIQYF. The CDR3 nucleotides are TGTGCCAGCACGGAGGGAGGGGCCAAAAACATTCAGTACTTC.

In DNA, the CDR3 is TGTGCCTGGAAATCCGGACTCGTGAACACTGAAGCTTTCTTT. Amino acid sequence: CAWKSGLVNTEAFF. The rearrangement uses TRBV30 and TRBJ1-1; D ambiguous. This CDR3 is 14 amino acids long. The germline V gene has CDR1 GTSNPN and CDR2 SVGIG (reference sequence). Trimming took off 4 bases at V and 0 bases at J, with 12 bases between the two ends.

V and J are TRBV19 and TRBJ1-1; TRBD1 is a possible D gene (6 bases). The CDR3 extends over 20 amino acids. Germline CDR1 reads LNHDA; CDR2 reads SQIVND (reference sequence). V was clipped by 5 bases and J by 3 bases, with 31 bases between them. The CDR3 DNA reads TGTGCCAGTAGTCCCCCCATCGGGCGACAGGTTCTCATTAGGGACACTGAAGCTTTCTTT. Translation: CASSPPIGRQVLIRDTEAFF. Full variable domain (rest looked up from reference TRBV19 and TRBJ1-1): DGGITQSPKYLFRKEGQNVTLSCEQNLNHDAMYWYRQDPGQGLRLIYYSQIVNDFQKGDIAEGYSVSREKKESFPLTVTSAQKNPTAFYLCASSPPIGRQVLIRDTEAFFGQGTRLTVV.

V and J are TRBV28 and TRBJ1-2; 7 nucleotides match TRBD1. CDR1 is MDHEN, CDR2 SYDVKM, per germline. V trimming: 6 bases; J trimming: 4 bases; junction bases outside the gene matches: 8. CDR3 length: 14 amino acids. The CDR3 DNA sequence: TGTGCCAGCAGATCAGGAGACAGGGTCTATGGCTACACCTTC. This sequence encodes CASRSGDRVYGYTF.

The chain employs TRBV5-1 and TRBJ2-2; D not certain. The CDR3 sequence is 11 residues long. Trimming cost V 5 bases and J 2 bases, with 1 base left between them. Germline V gene sequence: CDR1 SGHRS, CDR2 YFSETQ. CDR3 region: CASSNTGELFF. The CDR3 DNA reads TGCGCCAGCAGTAACACCGGGGAGCTGTTTTTT. Full variable domain (rest looked up from reference TRBV5-1 and TRBJ2-2): KAGVTQTPRYLIKTRGQQVTLSCSPISGHRSVSWYQQTPGQGLQFLFEYFSETQRNKGNFPGRFSGRQFSNSRSEMNVSTLELGDSALYLCASSNTGELFFGEGSRLTVL.

In DNA, the CDR3 is TGCGCCAGCAGCGATAACCAGATTCGGACCTACAATGAGCAGTTCTTC. Translation gives CASSDNQIRTYNEQFF. The chain is built from TRBV10-1 and TRBJ2-1, with unresolved D. Germline V lookup: CDR1 WNHNN, CDR2 SYGVQD (reference sequence). There are 16 residues in the CDR3. Trimming took off 6 bases at V and 2 bases at J, with 17 bases between the two ends.